This entry concerns a single T cell receptor (beta chain). Which antigen it targets is not known. Base qualities are not at hand, and no much larger clone is one base apart. The data stem from a study of cytomegalovirus exposure and HLA in healthy donors (dated by TCRdb to 2016 to 2017). General notes on the study: According to an earlier analysis of 587 of the donors, 200 million or so T cells yielded 120 million or so unique TCR beta sequences and about 300 Gb of sequence data. Every discovery cohort repertoire had been produced on one sequencing platform. The study profiled the T cell repertoires of about 720 subjects by immunosequencing and related them to cytomegalovirus serostatus. Genome-wide SNP genotypes for about three fifths of the roughly 670 donors were used in a later genetic analysis, which treated that subset as a discovery cohort. Donor age, sex, ethnicity and CMV serostatus were compiled alongside the repertoire data. The later analysis used no new phenotypic data to find candidate immune exposures, relying instead on TCR beta sequences and their occurrence across donors. The study combined high-throughput TCR immunosequencing, statistical association of individual TCRs with disease status, and machine learning to predict cytomegalovirus infection status. A later analysis re-examined previously published TCR beta repertoires from roughly 650 donors and added high-resolution HLA genotyping to investigate patterns of TCR occurrence. About five DR-DQ haplotypes were handled as single units for association and clustering because linkage in the cohort was strong. Along with the approximately 700-subject first cohort, a separate validation cohort of over a hundred different subjects was used. The study was designed to test whether signatures of past pathogen exposure could be identified by cataloging public T cell receptors. The number of typed donors differed by locus: roughly 629-630 for A, B, C, DRB1 and DQB1; some 540 for DQA1; roughly 600 for DPA1; and roughly 490 for DPB1. On average, roughly 240,000 unique TCR beta nucleotide sequences were sequenced per donor among a few hundred genotyped donors of the cohort, with 15% to 20% of those sequences being non-productive. About 300 gigabases of sequencing data and 80 million or so unique TCR sequences were included in an early release covering about 620 HLA-typed donors. To decide whether each TCR beta V gene segment behaved as functional or pseudogenic, an earlier analysis of some 600 of the donors relied on high-throughput TCR beta sequencing. Of the roughly 410 genotyped donors, 81% were placed in the genetic ancestry cluster associated with self-reported Caucasian donors. Both class I and class II loci were covered by HLA typing, at four-digit resolution. General findings and caveats noted by the study authors: In a later analysis, HLA-associated TCR beta chains were found to be more clonally expanded and to have lower generation probabilities than equally common non-associated chains. In an earlier analysis of roughly 500 of the donors, most TCR beta V segments appeared in productive rearrangements about 90% or about 30% of the time, broadly matching IMGT annotations. This cohort had only TCR beta chains sequenced, and the lack of alpha or paired-chain data limited which features could be detected. In a later analysis, TCR association rates were found to vary across HLA loci, with the most associated TCRs seen for DRB1 alleles and the fewest for HLA-C alleles. According to a later analysis, most CMV-associated TCR beta chains appeared to be HLA-restricted, and the HLA associations seemed to be driven largely by CMV exposure. The only immune exposure information available for the cohort was CMV serostatus. In vitro tests confirmed that a few of the cytomegalovirus-associated TCR beta chains recognize cytomegalovirus antigens. When HLA alleles, especially DR and DQ, strongly co-occurred, TCR associations were difficult to assign to individual alleles. The 87-base-pair reads could not distinguish some IMGT-functional V segments, including TRBV6-2 and TRBV6-3, so those segments were excluded. The sequencing pipeline was judged likely to have produced a cluster of highly shared sequence variants as a technical artifact. A later genetic analysis reported fewer N-insertions in productive TCRs among donors in an Asian-associated ancestry cluster than the roughly 620-donor mean. Because counts were too low, about 15 rarely observed V segments, including chromosome 9 orphons, were left out of the earlier analysis of over 550 of the donors. In both the original and validation cohorts, the classifier was reported to diagnose cytomegalovirus status with high specificity and sensitivity. It was suggested by the authors that the approach could potentially be generalized to other disease states and immunological phenotypes. Roughly uniform sequencing depth across donors was assumed in presence/absence analyses, although this assumption may not hold. Linkage disequilibrium might explain the correlated functional status among segregating V segments, but an unknown experimental factor could not be excluded. A further reported finding was that TCR beta sequences accurately predicted the HLA-A and HLA-B alleles for most subjects in the first cohort. The study gave a list of about 170 TCR beta chains associated with cytomegalovirus. Across donors, most TCR sequences were observed very rarely, whereas some public TCRs were present in many individuals. Because some donors lacked HLA typing at each locus, the association tests relied only on the typed subset. Specific HLA alleles were associated with 15,000 to 20,000 TCR beta sequences at a false discovery rate of 0.05 in a later analysis. V-gene and J-gene trimming of TCR beta chains was associated with a missense DCLRE1C variant in a later genetic analysis, and the association was replicated in an independent cohort. A later analysis reported that several top co-occurrence clusters appeared linked to parvovirus B19, influenza, CMV and Epstein-Barr virus.

The CDR3 goes from the cysteine to the phenylalanine over 15 residues. Just CDR3 DNA is preserved here, 45 bases in frame from base 1. V ends up 1 base short and J 3 bases short, with an unmatched junction base count of 3. The germline V gene provides CDR1 SGHTA and CDR2 FQGTGA. Libraries were prepared through the immunoSEQ multiplex PCR assay. A mixture of 60 forward primers for TCR Vbeta segments and 13 reverse primers for TCR Jbeta segments was used in the multiplex PCR. Amplification of the CDR3 region of rearranged TCR beta genes was performed with a multiplex PCR assay on genomic DNA. The Illumina HiSeq System was used to sequence the amplified TCR beta libraries as 87-base-pair reads. Turning to the authors' computational methods: A later analysis counted some 80 million unique TCR beta chains across the 690 or so repertoires, and 9 million to 14 million of these chains were shared by at least two donors. A nearest-neighbor algorithm error-corrected the raw reads and collapsed the reads into unique sequences, merging closely related sequences to remove PCR and sequencing errors. CDR3 sequences were aligned to IMGT reference sequences to assign V, D and J gene segments. For a sequence to be retained, a match of at least six nucleotides to both a V gene segment and a J gene segment was required. Rearrangements were called productive when the CDR3 lacked stop codons and stayed in frame with V and J; all others were non-productive. CDR3 was defined according to IMGT convention as the region running from the second conserved V-encoded cysteine to the conserved J-encoded phenylalanine. Sequences without an unambiguous match to a single V gene segment were excluded from the earlier analysis of a few hundred of the donors. An earlier analysis of a few hundred of the donors called V segments functional above 56.7% productive rearrangements and segregating when the between-donor standard deviation exceeded 5%. To diagnose cytomegalovirus status from the catalog of TCR beta chain sequences, a statistical classification framework was built. In a later analysis, V and J genes were assigned by comparing TCR nucleotide sequences against IMGT/GENE-DB human TR gene sequences. A later analysis assigned CDR3 sequences and most-parsimonious VDJ recombination scenarios with the TCRdist pipeline. A later analysis defined each TCR beta chain by its CDR3 amino acid sequence plus V-gene family, and excluded reads lacking a unique V-gene family. A later analysis removed 600 or so highly shared, low-generation-probability nucleotide sequences to deal with suspected cross-contamination and a sequencing artifact. For each public chain, a later analysis derived a clonal expansion index from normalized ranks of inferred template counts within each repertoire. In a later analysis, generation probabilities were computed with a VDJ recombination model fitted to out-of-frame rearrangements, and the resulting probabilities were checked against IGoR. In a later analysis, TCR-TCR, TCR-HLA and TCR-CMV co-occurrence was scored with hypergeometric tests, and a repertoire-size bias correction was applied to TCR pairs. False discovery rates were estimated in a later analysis by permuting HLA or CMV assignments 20 times. A later analysis grouped co-occurring TCRs with DBSCAN, adding TCRdist sequence similarity when clustering within HLA-allele-positive subsets. Co-occurrence clustering excluded repertoires with fewer than 30,000 or more than 120,000 public chains, plus five with anomalous nucleotide sharing. TCRdb retrieved this table from immuneACCESS and kept in-frame rearrangements only. Not all clones are present; in checked studies, unresolved V genes account for under half, and no reason is known for the remainder. Clonal size and the V and J genes are those of that table, whereas D and trimming came from the DNA. This sample lists approximately 54,000 clones; roughly 85% were detected once. The ten largest account for around 2.9% of the sample.

The cohort consisted of 666 healthy bone marrow donors. All cohort members were sampled while nominally healthy, although unrecorded immune exposures were likely present. The donor tested CMV seronegative and was one of the 352 seronegative cohort members. A peripheral blood sample was collected from each donor, and TCR beta sequencing was performed on peripheral blood mononuclear cells. The Qiagen DNeasy Blood Extraction Kit was used to extract genomic DNA from the blood cell samples. The receptor chain draws on TRBV7-3 and TRBJ1-5, with 7 bases in between that match TRBD1. The clonotype originates from a woman between 18 and 30 years old in good health and CMV-seronegative. Sequencing input: PBMCs. The DNA sequence follows: TGTGCCAGCAGCTTAAGGGGACAGTCCAATCAGCCCCAGCATTTT. Its protein product is CASSLRGQSNQPQHF.